What follows is one TCR beta chain and its context. This record belongs to a study of blood T cell repertoires in COVID-19. On the study more broadly: T cells, B-cell-depleted T cells, or PBMCs supplied cDNA or gDNA.

Repertoires were generated with immunoSEQ multiplex PCR, while TCRdb's copy carries only in-frame clones and drops some. The table has hundreds of thousands of clones, around 86% seen once; the top ten hold over 4%. Donors were grouped by their self-reported clinical history. CDR3 size: 12 residues. From germline, CDR1 is GTSNPN and CDR2 SVGIG (reference sequence). Trimming left V 1 base short and J 4 bases short, with 6 bases between. This receptor was obtained from a man aged 60 to 75 who had recovered from COVID-19. The V call is TRBV30, the J call TRBJ2-3; no clear D gene. Material: PBMCs or T cells enriched from blood (not recorded which). The CDR3 sequence is CAWSDRSDTQYF. The CDR3 coding sequence is TGTGCCTGGAGTGACCGGTCAGATACGCAGTATTTT.